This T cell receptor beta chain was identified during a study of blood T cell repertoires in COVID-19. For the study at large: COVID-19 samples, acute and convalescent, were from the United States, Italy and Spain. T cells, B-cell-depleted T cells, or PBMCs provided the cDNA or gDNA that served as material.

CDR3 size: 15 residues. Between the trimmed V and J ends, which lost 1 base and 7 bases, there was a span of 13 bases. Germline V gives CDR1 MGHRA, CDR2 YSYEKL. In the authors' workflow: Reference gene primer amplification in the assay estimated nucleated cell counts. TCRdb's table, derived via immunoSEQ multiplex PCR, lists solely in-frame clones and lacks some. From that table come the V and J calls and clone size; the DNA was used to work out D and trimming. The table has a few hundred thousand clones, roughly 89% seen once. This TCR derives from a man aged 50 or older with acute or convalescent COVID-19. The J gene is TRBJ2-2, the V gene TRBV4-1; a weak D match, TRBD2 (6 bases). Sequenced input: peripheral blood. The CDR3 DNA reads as TGCGCCAGCAGCCAAGGATGGGGCGGGGACGGGGAGCTGTTTTTT. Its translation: CASSQGWGGDGELFF.